This T cell receptor beta chain was obtained from a study of blood T cell repertoires in COVID-19. Germline CDR1 reads MDHEN; CDR2 reads SYDVKM. The CDR3 is 15 amino acids. V was cut by 5 bases and J by 5 bases, with 18 bases left in between. The method was immunoSEQ multiplex PCR; TCRdb's version includes in-frame clones alone and lacks a portion of them. Seen here are about 79,000 clones, roughly 89% observed once, and the top ten hold 14%. This chain links TRBV28 with TRBJ1-1, with D tentatively TRBD1 (6 bases). The sequenced sample was peripheral blood. The source is a man aged 70-80 years with active or convalescent COVID-19. CDR3 sequence: CASSTASRGKTEAFF. The CDR3 bases are TGTGCCAGCAGTACGGCTTCGAGGGGGAAGACTGAAGCTTTCTTT. The full variable domain, rest sourced from reference TRBV28 and TRBJ1-1, is DVKVTQSSRYLVKRTGEKVFLECVQDMDHENMFWYRQDPGLGLRLIYFSYDVKMKEKGDIPEGYSVSREKKERFSLILESASTNQTSMYLCASSTASRGKTEAFFGQGTRLTVV.